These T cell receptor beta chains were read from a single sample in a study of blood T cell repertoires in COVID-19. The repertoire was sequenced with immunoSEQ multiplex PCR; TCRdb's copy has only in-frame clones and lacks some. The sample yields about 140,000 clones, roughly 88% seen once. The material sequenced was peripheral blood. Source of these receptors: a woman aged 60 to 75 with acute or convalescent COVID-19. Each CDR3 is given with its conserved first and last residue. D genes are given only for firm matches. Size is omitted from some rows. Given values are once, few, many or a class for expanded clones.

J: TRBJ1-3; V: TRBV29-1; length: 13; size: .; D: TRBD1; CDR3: CSVSQGAGNTIYF; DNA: TGCAGCGTTAGCCAGGGGGCTGGAAACACCATATATTTT
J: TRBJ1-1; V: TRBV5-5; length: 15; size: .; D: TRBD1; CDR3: CASSLAVPGQGSAFF; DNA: TGTGCCAGCAGCTTGGCCGTCCCGGGACAGGGTTCGGCTTTCTTT
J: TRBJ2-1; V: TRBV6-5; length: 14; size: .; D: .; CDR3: CASATRRGDDEQFF; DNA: TGTGCCAGCGCCACACGGAGGGGAGATGATGAGCAGTTCTTC
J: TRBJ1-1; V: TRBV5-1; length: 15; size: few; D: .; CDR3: CASSRYRVVSTEAFF; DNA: TGCGCCAGCAGCCGGTACAGGGTGGTTTCCACTGAAGCTTTCTTT
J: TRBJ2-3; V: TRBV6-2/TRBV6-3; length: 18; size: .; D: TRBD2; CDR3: CASSPGWTSGGAGDTQYF; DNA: TGTGCCAGCAGTCCAGGCTGGACTAGCGGGGGGGCCGGAGATACGCAGTATTTT
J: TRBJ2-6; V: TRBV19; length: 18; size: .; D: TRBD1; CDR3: CASSIKGVDRAGANVLTF; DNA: TGTGCCAGTAGTATAAAAGGGGTAGACAGGGCTGGGGCCAACGTCCTGACTTTC
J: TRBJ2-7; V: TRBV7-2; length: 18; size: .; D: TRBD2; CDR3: CASSLSRSLAGGSYEQYF; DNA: TGTGCCAGCAGCTTATCCCGGTCACTAGCGGGGGGCTCCTACGAGCAGTACTTC
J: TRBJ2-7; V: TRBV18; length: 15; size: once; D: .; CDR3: CASSPGGASAYEQYF; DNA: TGTGCCAGCTCACCTGGGGGCGCCTCCGCCTACGAGCAGTACTTC
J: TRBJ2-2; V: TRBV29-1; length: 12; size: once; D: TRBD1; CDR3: CSAQTGAGELFF; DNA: TGCAGCGCTCAGACAGGGGCCGGGGAGCTGTTTTTT
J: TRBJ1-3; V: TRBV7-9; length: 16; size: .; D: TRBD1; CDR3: CASSPGGPRAGNTIYF; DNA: TGTGCCAGCAGTCCAGGGGGCCCGAGGGCTGGAAACACCATATATTTT
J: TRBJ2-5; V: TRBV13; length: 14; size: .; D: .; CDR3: CASSLGPGQETQYF; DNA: TGTGCCAGCAGCTTAGGACCGGGGCAAGAGACCCAGTACTTC
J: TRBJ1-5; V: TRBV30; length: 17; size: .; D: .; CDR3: CAWSVRLGGMGNQPQHF; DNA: TGTGCCTGGAGTGTACGATTGGGGGGGATGGGCAATCAGCCCCAGCATTTT
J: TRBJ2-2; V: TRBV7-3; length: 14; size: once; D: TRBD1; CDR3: CASRKNQGAGELFF; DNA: TGTGCCAGCAGAAAAAATCAGGGGGCCGGGGAGCTGTTTTTT
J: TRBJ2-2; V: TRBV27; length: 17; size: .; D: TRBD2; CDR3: CASSITPGLPSTGELFF; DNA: TGTGCCAGCAGCATTACCCCGGGACTACCTAGCACCGGGGAGCTGTTTTTT
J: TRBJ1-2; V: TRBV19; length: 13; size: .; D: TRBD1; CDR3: CASRAGGNYGYTF; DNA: TGTGCCAGTAGGGCAGGGGGGAACTATGGCTACACCTTC
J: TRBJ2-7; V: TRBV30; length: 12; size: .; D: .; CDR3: CAAGRSSYEQYF; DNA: TGTGCGGCGGGCAGGAGCTCCTACGAGCAGTACTTC
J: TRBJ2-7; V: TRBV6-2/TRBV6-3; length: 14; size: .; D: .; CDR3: CASSYFGRGREQYF; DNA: TGTGCCAGCAGTTACTTCGGCAGGGGTAGGGAGCAGTACTTC
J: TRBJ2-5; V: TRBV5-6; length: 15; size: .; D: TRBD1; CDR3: CASSFLAGGEETQYF; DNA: TGTGCCAGCAGCTTTCTGGCAGGGGGCGAGGAGACCCAGTACTTC
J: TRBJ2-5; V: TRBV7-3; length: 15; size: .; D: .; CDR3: CASSLRAGQRETQYF; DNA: TGTGCCAGCAGCTTAAGAGCAGGCCAAAGGGAGACCCAGTACTTC
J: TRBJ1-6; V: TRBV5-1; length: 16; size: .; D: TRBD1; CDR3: CASSTWDRGLNSPLHF; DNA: TGCGCCAGCAGCACCTGGGACAGGGGGTTGAATTCACCCCTCCACTTT
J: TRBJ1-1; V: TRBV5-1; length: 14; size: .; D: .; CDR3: CASSVDTTNTEAFF; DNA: TGCGCCAGCAGCGTGGACACTACGAACACTGAAGCTTTCTTT
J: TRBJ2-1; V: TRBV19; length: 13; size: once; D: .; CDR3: CASSTYSYNEQFF; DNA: TGTGCCAGTAGTACTTACAGCTACAATGAGCAGTTCTTC
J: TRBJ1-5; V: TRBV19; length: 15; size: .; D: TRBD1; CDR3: CASSPTGTGEQPQHF; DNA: TGTGCCAGTAGTCCGACAGGGACAGGGGAACAGCCCCAGCATTTT